The 18 T cell receptor beta chains listed next were all sequenced from one sample in a study of blood T cell repertoires in COVID-19. Repertoires were generated with immunoSEQ multiplex PCR, while TCRdb's copy carries only in-frame clones and drops some. The table lists 140,000 or so clones, approximately 85% of them singletons. Sequencing input: peripheral blood. The receptors were gathered from a woman older than 75 with acute or convalescent COVID-19.

This clone occurred once. The chain recombines TRBV2 with TRBJ2-3; 13 nucleotides match TRBD2. The V and J ends lost 4 bases and 4 bases, in that order; junction bases with no gene match: 2. Germline CDR1 is SNHLY and CDR2 is FYNNEI. The CDR3 contains 15 residues. CDR3 region: CASSGTSGSADTQYF. CDR3 sequence (DNA): TGTGCCAGCAGTGGGACTAGCGGGAGTGCAGATACGCAGTATTTT. Full variable domain (remainder filled in from reference TRBV2 and TRBJ2-3): EPEVTQTPSHQVTQMGQEVILRCVPISNHLYFYWYRQILGQKVEFLVSFYNNEISEKSEIFDDQFSVERPDGSNFTLKIRSTKLEDSAMYFCASSGTSGSADTQYFGPGTRLTVL.

J is TRBJ1-2 and V is TRBV4-2; the D gene is possibly TRBD1 (5 bases). There are 15 residues in the CDR3. V was clipped by 0 bases and J by 6 bases, with 14 bases between them. CDR1 is LGHNA and CDR2 is YNFKEQ in the germline V gene. DNA for the CDR3: TGTGCCAGCAGCCAAGACAGGACAAGCGTCGATGGCTACACCTTC. It translates to CASSQDRTSVDGYTF.

This chain links TRBV6-2 or TRBV6-3 with TRBJ2-5; 8 bases map to TRBD1. Germline V gene data show CDR1 as MNHEY and CDR2 as SVGEGT. CDR3 length equals 18 residues. Germline trimming cut 2 bases from V and 5 bases from J; bases unmatched to any gene: 16. In DNA, the CDR3 is TGTGCCAGCAGTTACCCCGGACAGGGAATGAAGGGACGGGAGACCCAGTACTTC. This gives the protein CASSYPGQGMKGRETQYF.

The V gene is TRBV4-1, the J gene TRBJ2-7; 8 bases agree with TRBD1. The junction had 11 bases not matched to a gene; V was cut back by 5 bases and J by 5 bases. Germline CDR1 and CDR2: MGHRA and YSYEKL. The CDR3 contains 15 residues. This CDR3 is CASSFRTGQRDEQYF. The CDR3 bases are TGCGCCAGCAGCTTCCGGACAGGGCAAAGGGACGAGCAGTACTTC.

This clone was observed a few times. CDR3 DNA: TGCGCCAGCAGCTTGGATACAGGGACCTCACCCCTCCACTTT. It encodes CASSLDTGTSPLHF. The gene calls are TRBV5-1 and TRBJ1-6; possible D gene TRBD1, 6 bases. CDR1 and CDR2 from the germline V gene are SGHRS and YFSETQ. CDR3 size: 14 residues. V shed 0 bases and J shed 10 bases, with 11 bases lying between them.

The genes are TRBV19 and TRBJ2-1; D is uncertain. This CDR3 spans 16 amino acids. Germline CDR1 and CDR2: LNHDA and SQIVND (reference sequence). Trimming left V 5 bases short and J 3 bases short, with 17 bases between. The CDR3 sequence: CASSVPLPGRYNEQFF. The CDR3 nucleotides are TGTGCCAGTAGTGTACCCCTTCCTGGGCGCTACAATGAGCAGTTCTTC.

The DNA of the CDR3 is TGTGCCAGCAGTGAAAAGGAGAACTATGGCTACACCTTC. Translation: CASSEKENYGYTF. This chain connects TRBV25-1 to TRBJ1-2; D is ambiguous. Germline CDR1 and CDR2: MGHDK and SYGVNS. The CDR3 contains 13 residues. V shed 2 bases and J shed 2 bases, with 6 bases lying between them.

This chain links TRBV12-5 with TRBJ2-2; 10 nucleotides match TRBD1. The length of the CDR3 is 16 residues. CDR1 is LGHNT and CDR2 is FRNRAP in the germline V gene. The J segment lost 6 bases and the V segment lost 0 bases, leaving 4 bases of the junction unmatched. The CDR3 nucleotides are TGTGCTAGTGGTTTGGTGTTGGGACAGGGGCCCGGGGAGCTGTTTTTT. Amino acids: CASGLVLGQGPGELFF.

The chain couples TRBV14 to TRBJ1-5; D unclear. Germline loops: CDR1 SGHDN, CDR2 FVKESK. There are 15 residues in the CDR3. V dropped 0 bases and J dropped 7 bases, with 13 bases sitting between them. This CDR3 reads CASSQDLGSGQPQHF. CDR3 in DNA: TGTGCCAGCAGCCAAGATCTCGGGTCGGGACAGCCCCAGCATTTT.

The chain employs TRBV28 and TRBJ1-2; no definite D call. The CDR3 totals 14 residues. V shed 3 bases and J shed 7 bases, with 15 bases lying between them. Germline CDR1 is MDHEN and CDR2 is SYDVKM. CDR3 region: CASSFLTSFGGYTF. The CDR3 DNA is TGTGCCAGCAGTTTCCTGACAAGCTTTGGTGGCTACACCTTC.

The V call is TRBV5-1, the J call TRBJ1-2; D call uncertain. This CDR3 has 15 residues. Germline V gene sequence: CDR1 SGHRS, CDR2 YFSETQ. V was clipped by 0 bases and J by 3 bases, with 12 bases between them. Here the CDR3 DNA reads TGCGCCAGCAGCTTGGTCGGCGGGTTCGACTATGGCTACACCTTC. Translating it yields CASSLVGGFDYGYTF.

This chain joins TRBV6-5 and TRBJ2-5; no reliable D call. CDR3 size: 12 residues. Germline V gene data show CDR1 as MNHEY and CDR2 as SVGAGI. The V end was cut by 7 bases, the J end by 0 bases, with 6 bases between. CDR3 DNA sequence: TGTGCCAGCACACTGTACCAAGAGACCCAGTACTTC. It specifies CASTLYQETQYF.

Here the CDR3 reads CASSSGTGRGGSDTQYF. The CDR3 DNA follows: TGTGCCAGCAGCTCCGGGACCGGGCGGGGGGGCTCAGATACGCAGTATTTT. The V call is TRBV11-3, the J call TRBJ2-3, with 9 bases aligning to TRBD2. Germline V gene lookup returns CDR1 SGHNT and CDR2 YENEEA. J gave up 4 bases and V 4 bases, and 12 bases lay outside the gene matches. The CDR3 is 17 amino acids.

The chain links TRBV5-6 to TRBJ2-3, with 7 bases matching TRBD2. The CDR3 is 16 amino acids. Trimming cost V 2 bases and J 2 bases; bases outside gene matches: 8. Germline V gene lookup returns CDR1 SGHDT and CDR2 YYEEEE. The CDR3 bases are TGTGCCAGCAGCTTATGGACTAGTATTTTCACAGATACGCAGTATTTT. This translates into CASSLWTSIFTDTQYF.

This clone was recorded a few times. The chain links TRBV5-1 to TRBJ2-3, with 7 bases lining up with TRBD1. This CDR3 comprises 14 residues. The germline V gene encodes CDR1 SGHRS and CDR2 YFSETQ. The ends lost 2 bases at V and 2 bases at J; junction bases unmatched: 2. The CDR3 region is CASSFGQDTDTQYF. CDR3 DNA sequence: TGCGCCAGCAGCTTCGGACAGGACACAGATACGCAGTATTTT. Full variable domain (rest looked up from reference TRBV5-1 and TRBJ2-3): KAGVTQTPRYLIKTRGQQVTLSCSPISGHRSVSWYQQTPGQGLQFLFEYFSETQRNKGNFPGRFSGRQFSNSRSEMNVSTLELGDSALYLCASSFGQDTDTQYFGPGTRLTVL.

The chain couples TRBV5-1 to TRBJ1-2; a possible D gene is TRBD1 (6 bases). V was clipped by 0 bases and J by 7 bases, with 19 bases between them. The V gene's germline CDR1 is SGHRS and CDR2 YFSETQ. This CDR3 comprises 16 residues. DNA for the CDR3: TGCGCCAGCAGCTTGGCCTCCGTCGGGGGGCCCGGTGGCTACACCTTC. Translating it yields CASSLASVGGPGGYTF.

This clone was seen just once. This sequence joins TRBV19 and TRBJ1-5; 7 nucleotides line up with TRBD1. Unmatched junction bases numbered 6, after V lost 5 bases and J lost 5 bases. The CDR3 runs 14 residues. The germline gives CDR1 LNHDA, CDR2 SQIVND (reference sequence). CDR3 bases: TGTGCCAGTAGTGCCTGGGACAGCCATCAGCCCCAGCATTTT. Translation: CASSAWDSHQPQHF.

V gene TRBV27 combines with J gene TRBJ1-1; D is unclear. Per the germline V gene, CDR1 is MNHEY and CDR2 is SMNVEV (reference sequence). V lost 10 bases and J 10 bases, leaving 16 bases between the germline ends. The length of the CDR3 is 11 residues. This CDR3 reads CATLGGVRAFF. The CDR3 DNA follows: TGTGCCACCCTCGGCGGGGTACGAGCTTTCTTT.